Given below is one T cell receptor beta chain in context. The CDR3 sequence is 16 residues long. The germline CDR1 and CDR2 sequences are SQVTM and ANQGSEA. V shed 4 bases, J shed 4 bases, and the junction held 13 bases outside the gene matches. The sample belongs to a study of CD8+CD57+ T cells in acquired aplastic anemia. Patients included in sequencing had previously demonstrated CD8+CD57+ cell expansion by flow cytometry. The template used for profiling TCR beta VDJ and CDR3 was genomic DNA. A single record per CDR3 protein comes from TCRdb applying MiXCR to the reads. The sample carries 170,000 or so distinct CDR3 sequences, roughly 50% recorded once.

Sequencing was carried out using sorted CD4+, CD8+, or CD8+CD57+ T cells (not recorded which) from PBMCs. The clonotype was recovered from a human donor with aplastic anemia. This chain joins TRBV29-1 and TRBJ1-2, with 9 bases matching TRBD1. CDR3 bases: TGCAGCGTTGTAGGGACAGGGAGCGAACGTTTCTATGGCTACACCTTC. Amino acids: CSVVGTGSERFYGYTF.